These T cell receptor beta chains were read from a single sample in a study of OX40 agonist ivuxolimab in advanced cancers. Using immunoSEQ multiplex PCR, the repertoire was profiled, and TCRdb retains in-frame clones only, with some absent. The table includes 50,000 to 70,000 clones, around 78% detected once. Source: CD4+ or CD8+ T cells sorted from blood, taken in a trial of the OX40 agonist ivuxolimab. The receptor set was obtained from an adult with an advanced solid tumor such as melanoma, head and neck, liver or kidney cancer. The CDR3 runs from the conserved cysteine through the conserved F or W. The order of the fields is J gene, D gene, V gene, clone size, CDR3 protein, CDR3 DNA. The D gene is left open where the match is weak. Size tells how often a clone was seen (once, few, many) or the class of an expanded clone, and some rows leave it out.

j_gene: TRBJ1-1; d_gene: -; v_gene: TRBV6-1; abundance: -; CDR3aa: CASDALMNTEAFF; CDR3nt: TGTGCCAGCGACGCACTTATGAACACTGAAGCTTTCTTT
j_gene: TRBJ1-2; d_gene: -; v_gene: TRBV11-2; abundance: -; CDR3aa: CASSGGDYGYTF; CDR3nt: TGTGCCAGCAGCGGGGGCGACTATGGCTACACCTTC
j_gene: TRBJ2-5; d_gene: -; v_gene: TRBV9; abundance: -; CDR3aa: CASSVAPGLRFSQETQYF; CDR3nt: TGTGCCAGCAGCGTAGCCCCGGGACTTCGGTTCTCCCAAGAGACCCAGTACTTC
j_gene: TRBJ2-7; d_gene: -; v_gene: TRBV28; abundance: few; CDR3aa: CASRPGGWEQYF; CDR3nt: TGTGCCAGCAGACCCGGAGGGTGGGAGCAGTACTTC
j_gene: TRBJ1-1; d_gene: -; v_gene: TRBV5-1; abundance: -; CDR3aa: CASMQLLNTEAFF; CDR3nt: TGCGCCAGCATGCAACTCCTGAACACTGAAGCTTTCTTT
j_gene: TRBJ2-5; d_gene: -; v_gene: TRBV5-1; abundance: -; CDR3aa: CASRTTGTLGETQYF; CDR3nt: TGCGCCAGCAGGACGACAGGAACCCTCGGGGAGACCCAGTACTTC
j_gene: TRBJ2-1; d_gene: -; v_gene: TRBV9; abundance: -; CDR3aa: CASSVVSVSDEQFF; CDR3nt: TGTGCCAGCAGCGTAGTCAGCGTGTCGGATGAGCAGTTCTTC
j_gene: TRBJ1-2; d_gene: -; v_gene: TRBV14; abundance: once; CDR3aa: CASSSRPPYGYTF; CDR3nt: TGTGCCAGCAGCAGCAGGCCGCCCTATGGCTACACCTTC
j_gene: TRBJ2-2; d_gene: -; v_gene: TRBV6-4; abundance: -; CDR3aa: CASSLSGTSGELFF; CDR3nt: TGTGCCAGCAGCCTCTCCGGGACCTCCGGGGAGCTGTTTTTT
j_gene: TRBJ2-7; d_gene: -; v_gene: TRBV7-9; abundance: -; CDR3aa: CASSFGSGTYEQYF; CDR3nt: TGTGCCAGCAGCTTCGGCTCCGGAACCTACGAGCAGTACTTC
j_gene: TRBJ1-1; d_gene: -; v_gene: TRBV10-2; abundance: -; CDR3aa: CASSEPMTFGPLNTEAFF; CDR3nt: TGCGCCAGCAGTGAGCCTATGACGTTCGGGCCGTTGAACACTGAAGCTTTCTTT
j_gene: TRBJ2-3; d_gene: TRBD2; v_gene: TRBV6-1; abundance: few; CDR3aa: CASSEVPPRLAGGGSTDTQYF; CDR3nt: TGTGCCAGCAGTGAAGTCCCCCCCCGACTAGCGGGGGGCGGGAGCACAGATACGCAGTATTTT
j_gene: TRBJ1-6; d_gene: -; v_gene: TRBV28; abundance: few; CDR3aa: CASSSGTDHNSPLHF; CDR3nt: TGTGCCAGCAGTTCCGGGACGGATCACAATTCACCCCTCCACTTT
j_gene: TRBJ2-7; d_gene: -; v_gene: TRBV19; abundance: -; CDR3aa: CASSIDGVGEQYF; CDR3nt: TGTGCCAGTAGTATAGATGGGGTCGGCGAGCAGTACTTC
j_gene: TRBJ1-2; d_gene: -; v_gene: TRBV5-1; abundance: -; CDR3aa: CASSLALGPYGYTF; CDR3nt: TGCGCCAGCAGCTTGGCCCTCGGGCCTTATGGCTACACCTTC
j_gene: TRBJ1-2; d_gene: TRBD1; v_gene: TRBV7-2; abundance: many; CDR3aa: CASSFLTGLDGYTF; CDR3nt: TGTGCCAGCAGCTTCTTGACAGGGCTAGATGGCTACACCTTC
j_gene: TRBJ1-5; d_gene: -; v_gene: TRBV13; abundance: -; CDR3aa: CASSFSRDQPQHF; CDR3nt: TGTGCCAGCAGCTTTAGTCGCGATCAGCCCCAGCATTTT
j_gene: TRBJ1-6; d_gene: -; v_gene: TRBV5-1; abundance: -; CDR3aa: CASSLGRINSPLHF; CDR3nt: TGCGCCAGCAGCTTAGGCCGGATTAATTCACCCCTCCACTTT
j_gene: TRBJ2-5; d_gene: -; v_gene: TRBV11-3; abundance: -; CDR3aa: CASSSPAVQETQYF; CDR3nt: TGTGCCAGCAGCTCCCCGGCTGTCCAAGAGACCCAGTACTTC
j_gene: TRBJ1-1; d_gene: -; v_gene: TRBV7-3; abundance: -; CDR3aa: CASSRLGDTEAFF; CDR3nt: TGTGCCAGCAGCCGCCTGGGGGACACTGAAGCTTTCTTT
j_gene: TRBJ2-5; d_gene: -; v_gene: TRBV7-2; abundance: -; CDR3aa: CASSRWETQYF; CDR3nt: TGTGCCAGCAGTCGTTGGGAGACCCAGTACTTC
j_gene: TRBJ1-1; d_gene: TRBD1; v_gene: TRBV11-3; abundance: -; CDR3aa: CASSLGQGATEAFF; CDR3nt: TGTGCCAGCAGCTTAGGGCAGGGGGCCACTGAAGCTTTCTTT
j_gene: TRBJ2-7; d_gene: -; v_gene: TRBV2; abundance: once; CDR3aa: CASSEGWDGDEQYF; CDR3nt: TGTGCCAGCAGTGAAGGCTGGGACGGGGACGAGCAGTACTTC
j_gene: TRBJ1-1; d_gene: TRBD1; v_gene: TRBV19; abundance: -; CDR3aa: CARGRGRLTEAFF; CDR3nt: TGTGCCAGGGGCAGGGGGCGTCTCACTGAAGCTTTCTTT
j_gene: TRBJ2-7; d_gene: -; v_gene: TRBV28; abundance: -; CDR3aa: CASSHNRKESSYEQYF; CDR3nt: TGTGCCAGCAGTCATAACAGGAAGGAGAGCTCCTACGAGCAGTACTTC
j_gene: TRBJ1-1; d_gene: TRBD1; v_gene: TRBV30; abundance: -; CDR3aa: CAWSARTGSTEAFF; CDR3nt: TGTGCCTGGAGCGCCCGGACAGGGAGTACTGAAGCTTTCTTT